The 32 T cell receptor beta chains below come from one sample, sequenced in a study of T cells after yellow fever vaccination. TCRdb reprocessed the 5' RACE reads via MiXCR and lists one record per CDR3 protein. The repertoire holds fewer than 350,000 distinct CDR3 sequences, with around 4.5% as singletons. The sample consisted of PBMCs, taken 15 days after the yellow fever booster vaccination. The receptors derive from a man in his late teens or twenties who received the YFV17D yellow fever vaccine.

This clonotype has at least ten counts. V gene TRBV27 combines with J gene TRBJ2-7; possibly TRBD2 for D (6 bases). The V and J ends lost 4 bases and 0 bases respectively, with 16 bases between them. Germline CDR1 MNHEY, CDR2 SMNVEV (reference sequence). The CDR3 is 16 amino acids. The CDR3 loop is CASSSPPGVSSYEQYF. The CDR3 nucleotides are TGTGCCAGCAGTTCCCCCCCGGGGGTTAGCTCCTACGAGCAGTACTTC.

This chain joins TRBV14 and TRBJ2-3; D call uncertain. This CDR3 region has 14 residues. Trimming took 3 bases from V and 2 from J, leaving 9 bases between them. Germline CDR1 SGHDN, CDR2 FVKESK. The CDR3 spells CASSQRLSTDTQYF. The CDR3 coding sequence is TGTGCCAGCAGCCAGCGGCTTTCCACAGATACGCAGTATTTT.

This clonotype turned up a few times. CDR3 coding DNA: TGCGCCAGCAGCTCGGGGAGCCCGACAGGGTTCGATGGCTACACCTTC. Translation gives CASSSGSPTGFDGYTF. V and J are TRBV5-1 and TRBJ1-2, with 7 bases matching TRBD1. The CDR3 contains 16 residues. Per germline, CDR1 SGHRS and CDR2 YFSETQ. With 3 bases clipped from V and 6 bases from J, the junction kept 14 bases outside the gene matches. Full variable domain (outside the CDR3, taken from reference TRBV5-1 and TRBJ1-2): KAGVTQTPRYLIKTRGQQVTLSCSPISGHRSVSWYQQTPGQGLQFLFEYFSETQRNKGNFPGRFSGRQFSNSRSEMNVSTLELGDSALYLCASSSGSPTGFDGYTFGSGTRLTVV.

The chain links TRBV7-2 to TRBJ1-5; no reliable D call. V was shortened by 2 bases and J by 4 bases, with 9 bases between the two germline ends. This CDR3 comprises 14 residues. The germline CDR1 and CDR2 sequences are SGHTA and FQGNSA. CDR3 nucleotides: TGTGCCAGCAGCTTATGGGCAGTAAATCAGCCCCAGCATTTT. Its protein is CASSLWAVNQPQHF.

This clonotype appeared many times. This chain joins TRBV29-1 and TRBJ2-4, with 9 bases matching TRBD1. Trimming cost V 8 bases and J 15 bases; bases outside gene matches: 5. Germline loops: CDR1 SQVTM, CDR2 ANQGSEA. This CDR3 spans 9 amino acids. Here the CDR3 reads CSPRTGAYF. The CDR3 bases are TGCAGCCCTCGGACAGGGGCGTACTTC.

The CDR3 nucleotides read TGCAGTGCTGGTCGGCAGGGGGGTTACTATGGCTACACCTTC. It specifies CSAGRQGGYYGYTF. The chain links TRBV20-1 to TRBJ1-2; TRBD1 matches at 7 bases. The ends lost 5 bases at V and 3 bases at J; junction bases unmatched: 9. The CDR3 has 14 amino acids. CDR1 is DFQATT and CDR2 is SNEGSKA in the germline V gene (reference sequence).

Only a few counts were recorded for this clonotype. CDR3 loop: CASSPSAGTSRDTQYF. For the CDR3, the DNA is TGTGCCAGCAGTCCTTCCGCCGGGACTAGCCGAGATACGCAGTATTTT. V and J are TRBV11-2 and TRBJ2-3; 9 bases fit TRBD2. The CDR3 extends over 16 amino acids. The V gene's germline CDR1 is SGHAT and CDR2 FQNNGV. V lost 6 bases and J lost 5; bases outside the gene matches: 12. The entire variable domain, with the rest obtained from reference TRBV11-2 and TRBJ2-3, is as follows: EAGVAQSPRYKIIEKRQSVAFWCNPISGHATLYWYQQILGQGPKLLIQFQNNGVVDDSQLPKDRFSAERLKGVDSTLKIQPAKLEDSAVYLCASSPSAGTSRDTQYFGPGTRLTVL.

This clonotype was observed a few times. The chain carries TRBV27 and TRBJ2-7, with a possible D match to TRBD1 (6 bases). The V gene's germline CDR1 is MNHEY and CDR2 SMNVEV (reference sequence). The CDR3 is 17 residues long. Trimming stripped 3 bases from V and 4 bases from J, with 22 bases between. CDR3 nucleotide sequence: TGTGCCAGCAGTTTCTACAGGGTGACAACGGGGATTTACGAGCAGTACTTC. This sequence encodes CASSFYRVTTGIYEQYF.

This clonotype was observed a few times. The chain recombines TRBV27 with TRBJ2-3; D is unclear. This CDR3 is built from 17 residues. Trimming stripped 6 bases from V and 0 bases from J, with 19 bases between. The germline gives CDR1 MNHEY, CDR2 SMNVEV (reference sequence). The CDR3 reads CASRTASTSFSTDTQYF. CDR3 sequence (DNA): TGTGCCAGCAGGACCGCGTCCACTTCCTTTAGCACAGATACGCAGTATTTT.

This clonotype was observed a few times. This chain uses TRBV11-2 with TRBJ2-5; no firm D call. The CDR3 totals 16 residues. V lost 0 bases and J 2 bases, leaving 13 bases between the germline ends. CDR1 SGHAT and CDR2 FQNNGV come from the germline V gene. The CDR3 DNA follows: TGTGCCAGCAGCTTAGAAGGCGGAACTCCACAAGAGACCCAGTACTTC. Its protein product is CASSLEGGTPQETQYF.

V gene TRBV7-9 combines with J gene TRBJ2-1; D remains unclear. CDR3 length: 13 residues. V shed 1 base and J shed 10 bases, with 11 bases lying between them. From germline, CDR1 is SEHNR and CDR2 FQNEAQ (reference sequence). Here the CDR3 DNA reads TGTGCCAGCAGCTTAGGCCTCGCCCAGGAGCAGTTCTTC. This sequence encodes CASSLGLAQEQFF.

Only a few counts were recorded for this clonotype. The chain has TRBV7-2 and TRBJ2-7; 8 bases line up with TRBD2. The CDR3 has 15 residues. CDR1 SGHTA and CDR2 FQGNSA come from the germline V gene. Trimming removed 1 base from V and 1 base from J; junction bases left unmatched: 3. The DNA for the CDR3 is TGTGCCAGCAGCTTAGACAGCGGGGGATCCTACGAGCAGTACTTC. Translating it yields CASSLDSGGSYEQYF.

There are many counts of this clonotype. The chain is built from TRBV7-2 and TRBJ1-1; the D is unclear. The CDR3 has 14 amino acids. Germline V gives CDR1 SGHTA, CDR2 FQGNSA. Trimming removed 5 bases from V and 8 bases from J, with 18 bases in between. CDR3 in amino acids: CASSAAYGRVEAFF. The CDR3 region has the DNA TGTGCCAGCAGCGCTGCCTACGGGCGGGTAGAAGCTTTCTTT. The full variable domain, rest sourced from reference TRBV7-2 and TRBJ1-1, is GAGVSQSPSNKVTEKGKDVELRCDPISGHTALYWYRQSLGQGLEFLIYFQGNSAPDKSGLPSDRFSAERTGGSVSTLTIQRTQQEDSAVYLCASSAAYGRVEAFFGQGTRLTVV.

This clonotype came up many times. This chain connects TRBV6-5 to TRBJ2-3; tentative D call: TRBD1 (6 bases). Trimming stripped 3 bases from V and 5 bases from J, with 9 bases between. The CDR3 is made up of 13 amino acids. Germline CDR1 is MNHEY and CDR2 is SVGAGI. The CDR3 nucleotides read TGTGCCAGCAGTTATGAGGGGGTAGATACGCAGTATTTT. It translates to CASSYEGVDTQYF.

This clonotype was picked up a small number of times. The J gene is TRBJ2-1, the V gene TRBV11-1; D not certain. The germline V gene encodes CDR1 SGHAT and CDR2 FQDESV (reference sequence). The CDR3 contains 13 residues. Trimming cost V 0 bases and J 5 bases, with 5 bases left between them. The CDR3 reads CASSLAANNEQFF. In DNA form, the CDR3 reads TGTGCCAGCAGCTTAGCAGCTAACAATGAGCAGTTCTTC.

The sample holds many counts of this clonotype. The rearrangement links TRBV7-9 to TRBJ2-3; 10 bases agree with TRBD1. V was clipped by 1 base and J by 5 bases; unmatched bases: 6. The germline gives CDR1 SEHNR, CDR2 FQNEAQ (reference sequence). The CDR3 length is 16 residues. CDR3: CASSLGGTGAGDTQYF. In DNA, the CDR3 is TGTGCCAGCAGCTTAGGGGGGACAGGGGCTGGAGATACGCAGTATTTT.

The chain uses TRBV5-4 and TRBJ2-3; 8 bases are a match to TRBD1. With V trimmed by 4 bases and J by 5 bases, 6 bases remained unmatched. This CDR3 contains 14 residues. From germline, CDR1 is SGHNT and CDR2 YYREEE (reference sequence). CDR3 loop: CASSPFTGGDTQYF. The CDR3 nucleotides read TGTGCCAGCAGCCCGTTTACAGGGGGAGATACGCAGTATTTT.

The chain recombines TRBV5-1 with TRBJ2-7, with unresolved D. The germline V and J ends were trimmed by 5 bases and 0 bases, with 12 bases remaining between them. The CDR3 extends over 14 amino acids. The germline V gene has CDR1 SGHRS and CDR2 YFSETQ. CDR3 DNA: TGCGCCAGCAGGGACGGCTGGAGCTCCTACGAGCAGTACTTC. Its translation is CASRDGWSSYEQYF.

The chain uses TRBV7-9 and TRBJ1-6, with TRBD1 as a possible D gene (6 bases). Germline CDR1 is SEHNR and CDR2 is FQNEAQ (reference sequence). This CDR3 is 14 amino acids long. Deletions cut 5 bases from V and 10 bases from J, with 15 bases between. In DNA form, the CDR3 reads TGTGCCAGCAGCAAGGCGCCAGGGGAATCACCCCTCCACTTT. It translates to CASSKAPGESPLHF.

The chain carries TRBV28 and TRBJ1-2; tentative D call: TRBD1 (6 bases). Trimming left V 6 bases short and J 8 bases short, with 16 bases between. Germline loops: CDR1 MDHEN, CDR2 SYDVKM. This CDR3 region has 13 residues. DNA for the CDR3: TGTGCCAGCAGCCTCCGGGACAAACGAGGCTACACCTTC. It encodes CASSLRDKRGYTF.

Many counts were recorded for this clonotype. The chain carries TRBV10-3 and TRBJ1-2, with 9 bases fitting TRBD1. V trimming: 11 bases; J trimming: 8 bases; junction bases outside the gene matches: 9. Germline CDR1 ENHRY, CDR2 SYGVKD. The CDR3 runs to 12 residues. CDR3 sequence (DNA): TGTGCCTCCTTGACAGGGGGAGGCGGCTACACCTTC. It translates to CASLTGGGGYTF.

This clonotype has at least ten counts. In DNA, the CDR3 is TGTGCCAGCGCTAGCGGGGGGGGGAGCGAGCAGTACTTC. Amino acid sequence: CASASGGGSEQYF. This chain links TRBV7-2 with TRBJ2-7, with 12 bases lining up with TRBD2. The germline gives CDR1 SGHTA, CDR2 FQGNSA. The CDR3 spans 13 residues. The V and J ends lost 8 bases and 6 bases, in that order; junction bases with no gene match: 5.

This clonotype came up a few times. This chain's CDR3 is CASSLTIGGYEQYF. CDR3 in DNA: TGCGCCAGCAGCTTAACCATAGGCGGCTACGAGCAGTACTTC. The chain employs TRBV5-1 and TRBJ2-7; the D is unclear. Germline loops: CDR1 SGHRS, CDR2 YFSETQ. The V end was cut by 2 bases, the J end by 3 bases, with 12 bases between. This CDR3 has 14 amino acids.

This clonotype has ten or more counts. The CDR3 spells CASSPDSQEQFF. As DNA, the CDR3 is TGTGCCAGCAGCCCAGACAGTCAGGAGCAGTTCTTC. The rearrangement joins TRBV7-9 to TRBJ2-1; weak D call: TRBD1 (5 bases). The CDR3 has 12 amino acids. Per germline, CDR1 SEHNR and CDR2 FQNEAQ (reference sequence). Deletions cut 5 bases from V and 10 bases from J, with 12 bases between.

At least ten counts were recorded for this clonotype. The rearrangement links TRBV5-4 to TRBJ2-3; perhaps TRBD2 as D (6 bases). Trimming removed 0 bases from V and 14 bases from J, with 10 bases in between. The CDR3 runs to 11 residues. Germline V gives CDR1 SGHNT, CDR2 YYREEE (reference sequence). The CDR3 DNA reads as TGTGCCAGCAGCTTGGGGGGGGAGCGGTATTTT. As protein: CASSLGGERYF.

This clonotype has at least ten counts. The J gene is TRBJ1-3, the V gene TRBV6-5; D ambiguous. The germline CDR1 and CDR2 sequences are MNHEY and SVGAGI. The CDR3 runs 13 residues. V was cut by 5 bases and J by 1 base, with 6 bases left in between. CDR3 nucleotide sequence: TGTGCCAGCAGTGTGGATTCTGGAAACACCATATATTTT. Translating it yields CASSVDSGNTIYF.

In its sample, this clonotype was seen many times. The V call is TRBV5-1, the J call TRBJ1-6; D remains unclear. The V end lost 1 base, the J end lost 6 bases, and 20 bases lay between the germline ends. The CDR3 has 18 amino acids. In germline, CDR1 is SGHRS, CDR2 YFSETQ. In DNA form, the CDR3 reads TGCGCCAGCAGCTTGAGAGGCGGCGGAACCAGATCTAATTCACCCCTCCACTTT. Amino acids: CASSLRGGGTRSNSPLHF.

This clonotype was seen only a few times. This chain links TRBV7-6 with TRBJ1-4, with D perhaps TRBD1 (5 bases). Germline V gives CDR1 SGHVS, CDR2 FNYEAQ. Trimming removed 1 base at V and 7 bases at J, with 19 bases between. The CDR3 consists of 17 residues. CDR3 DNA sequence: TGTGCCAGCAGCTTAGAAAGTCTCGGGCGGAGGGGTGAAAAACTGTTTTTT. Amino acid sequence: CASSLESLGRRGEKLFF.

This clonotype has ten or more counts. The chain recombines TRBV7-9 with TRBJ1-5; D is unclear. Deletions cut 4 bases from V and 7 bases from J, with 11 bases between. The CDR3 has 13 residues. Per the germline V gene, CDR1 is SEHNR and CDR2 is FQNEAQ (reference sequence). The CDR3 DNA reads TGTGCCAGCAGCTCTGGTCGAGGACAGCCCCAGCATTTT. It translates to CASSSGRGQPQHF.

This clonotype was detected a few times. This sequence joins TRBV3-1 and TRBJ2-2; D not certain. The CDR3 has 15 amino acids. Germline CDR1 LGHDT, CDR2 YNNKEL (reference sequence). V was pared by 3 bases and J by 5 bases, with 13 bases between. The CDR3 is CASSHRSRLTGELFF. CDR3 DNA sequence: TGTGCCAGCAGCCATCGGAGTCGGCTGACCGGGGAGCTGTTTTTT.

The CDR3 region is CATSRGSQFQETQYF. The DNA of the CDR3 is TGTGCCACCAGCAGAGGGTCGCAGTTCCAAGAGACCCAGTACTTC. The V gene is TRBV15, the J gene TRBJ2-5; no definite D call. Between the trimmed V and J ends, which lost 1 base and 1 base, there was a span of 10 bases. Per germline, CDR1 LNHNV and CDR2 YYDKDF (reference sequence). This CDR3 has 15 amino acids.

V is TRBV9 and J is TRBJ2-5; D remains ambiguous. The CDR3 sequence is 12 residues long. V was clipped by 0 bases and J by 4 bases, with 4 bases between them. CDR1 SGDLS and CDR2 YYNGEE come from the germline V gene. CDR3: CASSVDGETQYF. CDR3 bases: TGTGCCAGCAGCGTAGATGGAGAGACCCAGTACTTC.